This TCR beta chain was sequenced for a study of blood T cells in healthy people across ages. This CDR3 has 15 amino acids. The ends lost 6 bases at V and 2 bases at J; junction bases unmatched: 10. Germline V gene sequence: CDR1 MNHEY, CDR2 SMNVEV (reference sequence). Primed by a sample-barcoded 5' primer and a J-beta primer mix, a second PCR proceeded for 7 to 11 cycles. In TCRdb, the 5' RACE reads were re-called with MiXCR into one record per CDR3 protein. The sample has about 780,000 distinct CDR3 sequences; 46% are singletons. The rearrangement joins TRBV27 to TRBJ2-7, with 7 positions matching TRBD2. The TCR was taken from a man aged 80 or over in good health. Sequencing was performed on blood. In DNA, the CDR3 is TGTGCCAGCAGCATCCAACTAGCGTTACCCTACGAGCAGTACTTC. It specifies CASSIQLALPYEQYF.